What follows is one TCR beta chain and its context. No cognate antigen has been identified for it. Within one base of it there is no much larger clone, and no base qualities were kept. The library was obtained by the immunoSEQ multiplex PCR assay. The multiplex PCR relied on a mix of 60 forward primers for TCR Vbeta segments and 13 reverse primers for TCR Jbeta segments. Amplification of the CDR3 region of rearranged TCR beta genes was performed with a multiplex PCR assay on genomic DNA. Amplified TCR beta libraries were sequenced as 87-base-pair reads on the Illumina HiSeq System. Under the source paper's analysis protocol: A later analysis counted tens of millions of unique TCR beta chains across the 500 to 850 repertoires, and some 11 million of these chains were shared by at least two donors. Raw reads were error-corrected and collapsed into unique sequences by a nearest-neighbor algorithm in which closely related sequences were merged to remove PCR and sequencing errors. To assign V, D and J gene segments, CDR3 sequences were aligned to IMGT reference sequences. For a sequence to be retained, a match of at least six nucleotides to both a V gene segment and a J gene segment was required. Rearrangements were classified as productive when the CDR3 lacked stop codons and remained in frame with V and J, and all other rearrangements were classified as non-productive. Following IMGT convention, CDR3 was defined as the stretch from the second conserved V-encoded cysteine to the conserved J-encoded phenylalanine. In an earlier analysis of more than 550 of the donors, sequences lacking an unambiguous match to a single V gene segment were excluded. In an earlier analysis of a few hundred of the donors, a V segment was called functional when productive rearrangements were above 56.7%, and segregating when the standard deviation between donors exceeded 5%. A statistical classification framework was developed to diagnose cytomegalovirus status using the catalog of TCR beta chain sequences. In a later analysis, V and J genes were assigned by comparing TCR nucleotide sequences against IMGT/GENE-DB human TR gene sequences. Using the TCRdist pipeline, a later analysis assigned CDR3 sequences along with most-parsimonious VDJ recombination scenarios. In a later analysis, every TCR beta chain was defined by the combination of its CDR3 amino acid sequence and its V-gene family, and reads without a unique V-gene family were dropped. To address suspected cross-contamination and a sequencing artifact, a later analysis removed over 500 highly shared, low-generation-probability nucleotide sequences. For each public chain, a later analysis derived a clonal expansion index from normalized ranks of inferred template counts within each repertoire. In a later analysis, generation probabilities were computed with a VDJ recombination model fitted to out-of-frame rearrangements, and the resulting probabilities were checked against IGoR. In a later analysis, hypergeometric tests were used to score TCR-TCR, TCR-HLA and TCR-CMV co-occurrence, with a repertoire-size bias correction applied to TCR pairs. A later analysis estimated false discovery rates by permuting HLA or CMV assignments 20 times. In a later analysis, co-occurring TCRs were grouped with DBSCAN, and TCRdist sequence similarity was added when clustering was performed within HLA-allele-positive subsets. For co-occurrence clustering, repertoires with fewer than 30,000 or more than 120,000 public chains were excluded, along with four to six repertoires with anomalous nucleotide sharing. TCRdb retrieved this table from immuneACCESS and kept in-frame rearrangements only. Not all clones are present; in checked studies, unresolved V genes account for under half, and no reason is known for the remainder. V and J calls plus clone size are reproduced from that table; the DNA served to infer D and trimming. The sample table lists 150,000 to 200,000 clones, 79% of them with a count of one. The top ten clonotypes cover about 4.6% of the sample.

The cohort was made up of several hundred healthy bone marrow donors. At the time of sampling, all cohort members were nominally healthy, though unrecorded immune exposures were likely present. The donor was CMV seropositive and belonged to the group of around 300 seropositive cohort members. A peripheral blood sample was provided by each donor, and peripheral blood mononuclear cells were used for TCR beta sequencing. Genomic DNA extraction from the blood cell samples was performed with the Qiagen DNeasy Blood Extraction Kit. This record belongs to a study of cytomegalovirus exposure and HLA in healthy donors (dated by TCRdb to between 2016 and 2019). With respect to the entire study: An earlier analysis of roughly 570 of the donors reported about 300 Gb of sequence data and around 120 million unique TCR beta sequences obtained from roughly 180 million T cells. On average, around 240,000 unique TCR beta nucleotide sequences were sequenced per donor among some 430 genotyped donors of the cohort, with roughly 18% of those sequences being non-productive. The study combined high-throughput TCR immunosequencing, statistical association of individual TCRs with disease status, and machine learning to predict cytomegalovirus infection status. The study aimed to test whether signatures of past pathogen exposure could be identified by cataloging public T cell receptors. Besides the first cohort of approximately 670 subjects, a separate validation cohort made up of roughly 120 different subjects was used. Genome-wide SNP genotypes for about 60% of the roughly 670 donors were used in a later genetic analysis, which treated that subset as a discovery cohort. In an earlier analysis of 550 to 700 of the donors, high-throughput TCR beta sequencing was used to judge whether each TCR beta V gene segment behaved as functional or pseudogenic. Typing coverage differed by locus: A, B, C, DRB1 and DQB1 were typed in about 620-630 donors, DQA1 in approximately 520, DPA1 in 600 to 610, and DPB1 in just under 490. Roughly 5 DR-DQ haplotypes were handled as single units for association and clustering, since linkage in the cohort was strong. The study used immunosequencing to profile the T cell repertoires of under 700 subjects and linked those repertoires to cytomegalovirus serostatus. In the later analysis, no new phenotypic data were used to find candidate immune exposures; instead, reliance was placed on TCR beta sequences and their occurrence across donors. Both class I and class II loci were covered by HLA typing, at four-digit resolution. About 300 gigabases of sequencing data and 75 million to 85 million unique TCR sequences made up an early release that covered some 640 HLA-typed donors. The genetic ancestry cluster associated with self-reported Caucasian donors included over 80% of the roughly 400 genotyped donors. Donor age, sex, ethnicity and CMV serostatus were collected together with the repertoire data. All discovery cohort repertoires had been generated using a single sequencing platform. A later analysis re-examined previously published TCR beta repertoires from over 500 donors and added high-resolution HLA genotyping to investigate patterns of TCR occurrence. The full study reports these points: According to a later analysis, TCR association rates differed among HLA loci, with DRB1 alleles showing the most associated TCRs and HLA-C alleles showing the fewest. In a later analysis, several top co-occurrence clusters were reported to appear linked to parvovirus B19, influenza, CMV and Epstein-Barr virus. A further reported finding was that TCR beta sequences accurately predicted the HLA-A and HLA-B alleles for most subjects in the first cohort. Assigning TCR associations to individual alleles was difficult when HLA alleles, especially DR and DQ, strongly co-occurred. A total of around 150 TCR beta chains were listed by the study as associated with cytomegalovirus. In a later genetic analysis, fewer N-insertions in productive TCRs were reported among donors in an Asian-associated ancestry cluster than the approximately 670-donor mean. Because HLA typing was missing for some donors at each locus, association tests included only the typed subset. A later analysis associated 16,951 TCR beta sequences with specific HLA alleles at a false discovery rate of 0.05. Cytomegalovirus status was reported to be diagnosed by the classifier with high specificity and sensitivity in both the original and validation cohorts. A group of highly shared sequence variants was considered likely to be a technical artifact of the sequencing pipeline. In vitro tests confirmed that a few of the cytomegalovirus-associated TCR beta chains recognize cytomegalovirus antigens. Immune exposure information for the cohort was limited to CMV serostatus. An earlier analysis of approximately 530 of the donors showed that most TCR beta V segments appeared in productive rearrangements either about 87% or about 30% of the time, which broadly matched IMGT annotations. The earlier analysis of around 600 of the donors excluded 15 to 20 rarely observed V segments, including chromosome 9 orphons, because counts were too low. Correlated functional status among segregating V segments might be attributable to linkage disequilibrium, but an unknown experimental factor could not be ruled out. In a later analysis, most CMV-associated TCR beta chains were found to appear HLA-restricted, with HLA associations seemingly driven largely by CMV exposure. A later analysis found that HLA-associated TCR beta chains were more clonally expanded and had lower generation probabilities than equally common non-associated chains. It was suggested by the authors that the approach could potentially be generalized to other disease states and immunological phenotypes. While some public TCRs were present in many individuals, most TCR sequences turned up only very rarely across donors. Roughly uniform sequencing depth across donors was assumed in presence/absence analyses, although this assumption may not hold. In a later genetic analysis, a missense DCLRE1C variant was associated with V-gene and J-gene trimming of TCR beta chains, and the association was replicated in an independent cohort. In this cohort, only TCR beta chains were sequenced, and detectable features were limited by the absence of alpha or paired-chain data.

Sequencing input: PBMCs. The TCR comes from a woman aged 25 to 39 in good health and CMV-seropositive.

The CDR3 in this case is CASRRTGQYEQYF. The nucleotide sequence is given as TGTGCCAGCAGACGCACCGGACAGTACGAGCAGTACTTC. In this chain, TRBV27 is recombined with TRBJ2-7; 6 matching bases give a weak D call of TRBD1. The germline ends are 13 bases apart after V is trimmed by 6 bases and J by 4 bases. From its cysteine to its phenylalanine, the CDR3 spans 13 amino acids. CDR3 DNA only is kept here, 39 bases in frame from base 1. Reading the germline V gene (reference sequence) gives CDR1 MNHEY and CDR2 SMNVEV.